This T cell receptor (beta chain) was sequenced for a study of T cells in narcolepsy. Study background: Enrolled donors included narcolepsy type 1 or type 2 patients and healthy controls.

Germline V gives CDR1 MNHEY, CDR2 SMNVEV (reference sequence). The CDR3 is 14 residues long. V was clipped by 3 bases and J by 0 bases, with 9 bases between them. Concerning this clone: Antigen: not known.

Findings and limits, study-wide: Reportedly, autoreactive clonotypes were serially detected in patients' blood but not controls'.

Some clones are missing from TCRdb's copy, which holds only in-frame ones; the method was immunoSEQ multiplex PCR. The table includes around 18,000 clones, roughly two thirds detected once. The chain has TRBV27 and TRBJ2-7; tentative D call: TRBD2 (6 bases). The TCR was taken from a human donor with narcolepsy. The specimen was CD45RA- memory CD8+ T cells from PBMCs. CDR3: CASSLGGNSYEQYF. The CDR3 DNA follows: TGTGCCAGCAGTTTGGGCGGGAACTCCTACGAGCAGTACTTC.